A few counts support the clone carrying this T cell receptor (beta chain). Its antigen remains unidentified. The data were taken from a study of response to subunit inactivated influenza vaccine. Study-wide findings and caveats: A suggestion made by the authors is that each seasonal influenza vaccination recruits few new T cells.

Each CDR3 protein is one row after TCRdb ran MiXCR on the RT-PCR reads. The data hold 450,000 to 600,000 distinct CDR3 sequences, with less than 7.5% observed a single time. The clonotype comes from a man aged 50 to 75 who received an inactivated influenza vaccine. The sequences come from PBMCs from blood, collected approximately 25 months after vaccination.

DNA for the CDR3: TGTGCCAGCAGTTTTCAAATGGTCAGAAAGGGGAGCTATGGCTACACCTTC. Translating it yields CASSFQMVRKGSYGYTF. The chain combines TRBV27 with TRBJ1-2; maybe TRBD1 (5 bases). In germline, CDR1 is MNHEY, CDR2 SMNVEV (reference sequence). Trimming left V 3 bases short and J 4 bases short, with 21 bases between. The CDR3 contains 17 residues.